This T cell receptor (beta chain) was identified in a study of blood T cell repertoires in COVID-19. Overall study: The United States, Italy and Spain provided the acute and convalescent COVID-19 samples. From T cells, B-cell-depleted T cells, or PBMCs came the material, which was cDNA or gDNA.

Germline values: CDR1 SGHTS, CDR2 YDEGEE. This CDR3 spans 12 amino acids. V was trimmed by 7 bases and J by 1 base, leaving 8 bases between them. Sequencing was performed with immunoSEQ multiplex PCR; in TCRdb, only in-frame clones are kept and a portion is missing. The table shows around 230,000 clones, with about 86% occurring only once. This sequence was found in a woman older than 75 with acute or convalescent COVID-19. V is TRBV5-8 and J is TRBJ1-2; D is uncertain. The sequenced sample consisted of peripheral blood. CDR3 residues: CASGRSNYGYTF. The CDR3, as DNA: TGTGCCAGCGGGAGAAGTAACTATGGCTACACCTTC. Using reference TRBV5-8 and TRBJ1-2 for the parts outside the CDR3, the full variable domain is EAGVTQSPTHLIKTRGQQATLRCSPISGHTSVYWYQQALGLGLQFLLWYDEGEERNRGNFPPRFSGRQFPNYSSELNVNALELEDSALYLCASGRSNYGYTFGSGTRLTVV.